This T cell receptor (beta chain) was identified during a study of blood T cell repertoires in COVID-19. Across the study: From the United States, Italy and Spain came samples of acute and convalescent COVID-19.

The authors' processing: Estimates of nucleated cell counts were drawn from the amplification of reference gene primers. Data came from immunoSEQ multiplex PCR; TCRdb stores just in-frame clones and leaves some out. V and J calls plus clone size are reproduced from that table; the DNA served to infer D and trimming. The sample consists of under 400,000 clones, roughly 90% of them appearing once. From germline, CDR1 is KGHSH and CDR2 LQKENI. Trimming shortened V by 2 bases and J by 3 bases, and 11 bases separated the two germline ends. This CDR3 is built from 14 residues. The sample comprised peripheral blood. The clonotype originates from a man aged 18 to 35 with active or convalescent COVID-19. This chain uses TRBV18 with TRBJ2-7, with D tentatively TRBD2 (6 bases). For the CDR3, the DNA is TGTGCCAGCTCACCAGGGGGGTCCCTCTACGAGCAGTACTTC. This encodes CASSPGGSLYEQYF.